Shown below are 27 T cell receptor beta chains from a single sample sequenced in a study of response to subunit inactivated influenza vaccine. TCRdb re-derived calls from the RT-PCR reads in MiXCR, one entry per CDR3 protein. The table lists roughly 460,000 distinct CDR3 sequences, approximately 10% of them singletons, with 9.5% to 15% in the top ten. The specimen comprised PBMCs from blood, sampled 35 to 45 days after vaccination. Source of these receptors: a man aged 50 to 59 who received an inactivated influenza vaccine.

This clonotype came up a few times. This sequence joins TRBV4-3 and TRBJ2-5; TRBD1 matches 8 bases. V lost 3 bases and J lost 4; bases outside the gene matches: 7. The CDR3 runs to 15 residues. The V gene's germline CDR1 is LGHNA and CDR2 YSLEER. The CDR3 coding sequence is TGCGCCAGCAGCCAGCAGGGGGCTTTTGTAGAGACCCAGTACTTC. It encodes CASSQQGAFVETQYF.

This clonotype was seen many times. The chain employs TRBV5-1 and TRBJ2-7; D is unresolved. V was cut by 0 bases and J by 3 bases, with 16 bases left in between. The CDR3 sequence is 16 residues long. The germline gives CDR1 SGHRS, CDR2 YFSETQ. The CDR3 here is CASSLGGSQTRYEQYF. In nucleotides, the CDR3 is TGCGCCAGCAGCTTGGGTGGGTCACAAACCCGCTACGAGCAGTACTTC.

This clonotype was recorded many times. CDR3 amino acids: CSARDGTSGSPYEQYF. The CDR3, as DNA: TGCAGTGCTAGAGACGGGACTAGCGGGAGCCCCTACGAGCAGTACTTC. The V and J genes are TRBV20-1 and TRBJ2-7, with TRBD2 matching 14 bases. This CDR3 contains 16 residues. V was pared by 0 bases and J by 2 bases, with 3 bases of the junction left unmatched. Germline lookup yields CDR1 DFQATT and CDR2 SNEGSKA (reference sequence).

This clonotype was observed at least ten times. The CDR3 spells CASSHRGTAFF. CDR3 DNA: TGTGCCAGCAGTCACAGGGGAACGGCTTTCTTT. The genes are TRBV12-3 or TRBV12-4 and TRBJ1-1, with 7 bases aligning to TRBD1. The J segment lost 11 bases and the V segment lost 5 bases, leaving 5 bases of the junction unmatched. CDR3 size: 11 residues.

The CDR3 is CSARTSGSLGEQFF. DNA of the CDR3: TGCAGTGCCCGGACTAGCGGGAGTTTGGGTGAGCAGTTCTTC. The chain is built from TRBV20-1 and TRBJ2-1; 13 bases line up with TRBD2. The V segment lost 6 bases and the J segment 9 bases; nucleotides outside the gene matches: 8. Germline CDR1 DFQATT, CDR2 SNEGSKA (reference sequence). This CDR3 region has 14 residues.

This chain connects TRBV9 to TRBJ1-2; D perhaps matches TRBD1 (5 bases). Trimming shortened V by 4 bases and J by 2 bases, and 9 bases separated the two germline ends. The CDR3 loop spans 13 amino acids. Germline V lookup: CDR1 SGDLS, CDR2 YYNGEE. The CDR3 DNA follows: TGTGCCAGCAGCCGGGACCGCAACTATGGCTACACCTTC. It yields the protein CASSRDRNYGYTF.

This clonotype showed up many times. The rearrangement joins TRBV5-6 to TRBJ2-1, with D possibly TRBD1 on 5 matching bases. Trimming shortened V by 2 bases and J by 6 bases, and 12 bases separated the two germline ends. The CDR3 has 14 amino acids. CDR1 SGHDT and CDR2 YYEEEE come from the germline V gene. The CDR3 nucleotides are TGTGCCAGCAGCTTACAAGGGGCGGTCAATGAGCAGTTCTTC. It is translated as CASSLQGAVNEQFF.

CDR3 protein: CSVSPVLLLDYGYTF. Written as DNA, the CDR3 is TGCAGCGTCTCTCCCGTTCTTTTACTGGACTATGGCTACACCTTC. V usage is TRBV29-1 and J usage is TRBJ1-2; D is unresolved. This CDR3 is 15 amino acids long. V was cut by 6 bases and J by 3 bases, with 20 bases left in between. Germline assignment: CDR1 SQVTM and CDR2 ANQGSEA.

This chain joins TRBV6-5 and TRBJ1-5; D gene uncertain. The CDR3 length is 14 residues. Trimming removed 2 bases from V and 3 bases from J, with 8 bases in between. CDR1 is MNHEY, CDR2 SVGAGI, per germline. The CDR3 loop is CASSYASSNQPQHF. The CDR3 DNA follows: TGTGCCAGCAGTTACGCTAGCTCCAATCAGCCCCAGCATTTT.

This clonotype was found a few times. The CDR3 sequence is CASSSGLAGGPDSYEQYF. In DNA form, the CDR3 reads TGTGCCAGCAGCTCGGGACTAGCGGGAGGCCCTGACTCCTACGAGCAGTACTTC. The chain carries TRBV7-8 and TRBJ2-7; 15 bases agree with TRBD2. CDR1 is SGHVS and CDR2 is FQNEAQ in the germline V gene. V lost 4 bases and J lost 0; bases outside the gene matches: 7. The CDR3 is 18 amino acids.

The CDR3 is CASSFSSGRGQETQYF. The CDR3 DNA sequence: TGCGCCAGCAGCTTTTCTAGCGGGAGAGGGCAAGAGACCCAGTACTTC. This chain links TRBV5-1 with TRBJ2-5, with TRBD2 matching over 10 bases. The V gene's germline CDR1 is SGHRS and CDR2 YFSETQ. This CDR3 comprises 16 residues. V lost 2 bases and J lost 2; bases outside the gene matches: 6.

A few counts support this clonotype. The V and J genes are TRBV7-2 and TRBJ2-5; 9 positions agree with TRBD1. The CDR3 consists of 15 residues. Germline loops: CDR1 SGHTA, CDR2 FQGNSA. Trimming at V came to 5 bases and at J to 4 bases, leaving 8 bases not matched to a gene. The DNA of the CDR3 is TGTGCCAGCAGCGCGGGACAGGGATGGCCAGAGACCCAGTACTTC. Protein: CASSAGQGWPETQYF. The entire variable domain, with the rest obtained from reference TRBV7-2 and TRBJ2-5, is as follows: GAGVSQSPSNKVTEKGKDVELRCDPISGHTALYWYRQSLGQGLEFLIYFQGNSAPDKSGLPSDRFSAERTGGSVSTLTIQRTQQEDSAVYLCASSAGQGWPETQYFGPGTRLLVL.

This clonotype was counted only a few times. J is TRBJ2-2 and V is TRBV5-1, with a tentative D call TRBD1 (6 bases). Deletions cut 5 bases from V and 2 bases from J, with 10 bases between. The CDR3 spans 14 residues. Germline V gives CDR1 SGHRS, CDR2 YFSETQ. The CDR3 DNA follows: TGCGCCAGCAGAAGGACAGTTAACACCGGGGAGCTGTTTTTT. This sequence encodes CASRRTVNTGELFF.

This clonotype showed up just a few times. V and J are TRBV24-1 and TRBJ2-7; TRBD2 matches at 11 bases. The V gene end was trimmed by 8 bases and the J gene end by 4 bases; junction bases not matched to a gene: 15. Germline V CDR1 and CDR2: KGHDR, SFDVKD. CDR3 length: 17 amino acids. The CDR3 nucleotides read TGTGCCACCAAGACTAGCGGGATTTTACCCCTTCCGTACGAGCAGTACTTC. This codes for CATKTSGILPLPYEQYF.

This clonotype appeared a few times. The chain combines TRBV5-1 with TRBJ1-6; no reliable D call. Trimming removed 0 bases from V and 8 bases from J, with 6 bases in between. The CDR3 runs 13 residues. The germline V gene has CDR1 SGHRS and CDR2 YFSETQ. The CDR3 DNA follows: TGCGCCAGCAGCTTGGGATGGGATTCACCCCTCCACTTT. Translated: CASSLGWDSPLHF.

The gene calls are TRBV4-2 and TRBJ2-7; 11 bases align to TRBD2. CDR3 length: 16 residues. The junction had 6 bases not matched to a gene; V was cut back by 1 base and J by 4 bases. The germline gives CDR1 LGHNA, CDR2 YNFKEQ. The CDR3 here is CASSQGPGTSGYEQYF. DNA of the CDR3: TGTGCCAGCAGCCAAGGGCCCGGGACTAGCGGATACGAGCAGTACTTC.

The chain uses TRBV11-2 and TRBJ2-7; perhaps TRBD2 as D (5 bases). Per the germline V gene, CDR1 is SGHAT and CDR2 is FQNNGV. This CDR3 is 15 amino acids long. The V gene lost 0 bases and the J gene lost 3 bases, with 12 bases spanning the gap. The CDR3 sequence is CASSLEGLGGYEQYF. The CDR3 DNA is TGTGCCAGCAGCTTAGAAGGACTTGGTGGCTACGAGCAGTACTTC.

The chain uses TRBV6-1 and TRBJ2-5; tentative D call: TRBD1 (5 bases). This CDR3 contains 13 residues. V dropped 5 bases and J dropped 7 bases, with 14 bases sitting between them. Germline V gene sequence: CDR1 MNHNS, CDR2 SASEGT. The CDR3 loop reads CASSRQLTGTQYF. The DNA of the CDR3 is TGTGCCAGCAGTAGACAGCTCACGGGGACCCAGTACTTC.

This clonotype was recorded a few times. V usage is TRBV6-1 and J usage is TRBJ1-4; 8 bases align to TRBD1. Germline CDR1 is MNHNS and CDR2 is SASEGT. Losses at the gene ends were 6 bases for V and 3 bases for J; bases not matched to a gene: 6. This CDR3 has 15 residues. Here the CDR3 reads CASRVGQGANEKLFF. The CDR3 DNA sequence: TGTGCCAGCAGAGTCGGACAGGGAGCTAATGAAAAACTGTTTTTT.

The chain is built from TRBV5-1 and TRBJ2-1; 8 bases are shared with TRBD2. The CDR3 consists of 20 residues. V lost 0 bases and J lost 3; bases outside the gene matches: 17. Germline V gives CDR1 SGHRS, CDR2 YFSETQ. The chain's CDR3 is CASSLGLGLAGGVGYNEQFF. In DNA form, the CDR3 reads TGCGCCAGCAGCTTGGGCCTGGGGCTAGCGGGCGGAGTCGGCTACAATGAGCAGTTCTTC.

In its sample, this clonotype was seen a few times. The genes are TRBV3-1 and TRBJ2-1; D unclear. Germline V gene sequence: CDR1 LGHDT, CDR2 YNNKEL (reference sequence). The length of the CDR3 is 14 residues. Trimming shortened V by 0 bases and J by 8 bases, and 11 bases separated the two germline ends. CDR3 DNA: TGTGCCAGCAGCCAAGATTTGGCTACCGATGAGCAGTTCTTC. Amino acid sequence: CASSQDLATDEQFF.

This chain joins TRBV9 and TRBJ1-3; the D gene is possibly TRBD1 (5 bases). Trimming removed 1 base at V and 8 bases at J, with 10 bases between. Germline V lookup: CDR1 SGDLS, CDR2 YYNGEE. This CDR3 has 13 residues. CDR3 protein: CASSVSGTDTIYF. The CDR3, as DNA: TGTGCCAGCAGCGTATCAGGGACGGACACCATATATTTT.

This chain links TRBV4-1 with TRBJ2-7; 9 nucleotides agree with TRBD1. Losses at the gene ends were 1 base for V and 2 bases for J; bases not matched to a gene: 12. Germline V gene data show CDR1 as MGHRA and CDR2 as YSYEKL. The CDR3 has 18 residues. The CDR3 sequence is CASSQGGAGQGGTYEQYF. The CDR3 DNA sequence: TGCGCCAGCAGCCAAGGAGGAGCGGGACAGGGAGGAACCTACGAGCAGTACTTC.

This clonotype was counted only a few times. CDR3 sequence: CASSFPGQSNEQFF. The CDR3 DNA follows: TGCGCCAGCAGCTTCCCGGGACAGAGCAATGAGCAGTTCTTC. The V gene is TRBV5-1, the J gene TRBJ2-1, with TRBD1 identical over 7 bases. The CDR3 has 14 amino acids. The V and J ends lost 2 bases and 6 bases, in that order; junction bases with no gene match: 5. Germline CDR1 reads SGHRS; CDR2 reads YFSETQ.

This clonotype was counted many times. The chain is built from TRBV3-1 and TRBJ2-7; 9 bases are shared with TRBD2. CDR3 length equals 14 residues. V shed 4 bases, J shed 6 bases, and the junction held 7 bases outside the gene matches. CDR1 LGHDT and CDR2 YNNKEL come from the germline V gene (reference sequence). The chain's CDR3 is CASSLAGGLGEQYF. As DNA, the CDR3 is TGTGCCAGCAGCCTTGCGGGAGGGTTGGGCGAGCAGTACTTC.

There are many counts of this clonotype. The chain employs TRBV29-1 and TRBJ2-1, with TRBD2 matching 7 bases. From germline, CDR1 is SQVTM and CDR2 ANQGSEA. CDR3 length: 13 residues. V was clipped by 4 bases and J by 3 bases; unmatched bases: 3. Here the CDR3 DNA reads TGCAGCGTTGGGGGGGGATTCTACAATGAGCAGTTCTTC. Translation: CSVGGGFYNEQFF.

The chain employs TRBV7-2 and TRBJ1-4; 7 bases line up with TRBD1. The CDR3 spans 15 residues. Germline V gene data show CDR1 as SGHTA and CDR2 as FQGNSA. Trimming at V came to 5 bases and at J to 7 bases, leaving 10 bases not matched to a gene. The CDR3 loop is CASSPRQGSSEKLFF. In DNA, the CDR3 is TGTGCCAGCAGCCCGAGACAGGGTTCAAGTGAAAAACTGTTTTTT.